What follows are 25 T cell receptor beta chains derived from one specimen sequenced in a study of cytomegalovirus exposure and HLA in healthy donors. Only in-frame clones appear in the TCRdb table, and some are missing; sequencing was by immunoSEQ multiplex PCR. The table includes about 38,000 clones, around 93% detected once. The sample consisted of PBMCs. These TCRs come from a man aged 18 to 29 in good health and CMV-seronegative.

The chain couples TRBV9 to TRBJ1-4; a possible D gene is TRBD1 (5 bases). CDR1 is SGDLS, CDR2 YYNGEE, per germline. Trimming removed 3 bases from V and 6 bases from J, with 12 bases in between. The CDR3 runs to 14 residues. Written as DNA, the CDR3 is TGTGCCAGCAGCGCCGGAGGGACTTATGAAAAACTGTTTTTT. The encoded protein is CASSAGGTYEKLFF.

CDR3 DNA sequence: TGTGCCAGCAGCATACAGGGGCGGGATGGCTACACCTTC. Translated, it gives CASSIQGRDGYTF. The rearrangement joins TRBV9 to TRBJ1-2, with 7 bases matching TRBD1. CDR1 SGDLS and CDR2 YYNGEE come from the germline V gene. Trimming cost V 4 bases and J 6 bases; bases outside gene matches: 6. The CDR3 is made up of 13 amino acids. The full variable domain, with the rest looked up from reference TRBV9 and TRBJ1-2, is DSGVTQTPKHLITATGQRVTLRCSPRSGDLSVYWYQQSLDQGLQFLIQYYNGEERAKGNILERFSAQQFPDLHSELNLSSLELGDSALYFCASSIQGRDGYTFGSGTRLTVV.

The genes are TRBV6-6 and TRBJ1-5; no clear D gene. Trimming took off 0 bases at V and 6 bases at J, with 6 bases between the two ends. The CDR3 runs 13 residues. Germline CDR1 is MNHNY and CDR2 is SVGAGI (reference sequence). The CDR3 is CASSYSLSQPQHF. The CDR3, as DNA: TGTGCCAGCAGTTACTCCTTGAGTCAGCCCCAGCATTTT.

The CDR3, as DNA: TGTGCCAGCAGATATCCGGGACAGGGTGGAGTAGCTTTCTTT. This gives the protein CASRYPGQGGVAFF. The rearrangement joins TRBV6-5 to TRBJ1-1; 9 nucleotides align to TRBD1. CDR3 length: 14 amino acids. Looked up from germline, CDR1 is MNHEY and CDR2 is SVGAGI. V was clipped by 6 bases and J by 10 bases; unmatched bases: 12.

The J gene is TRBJ2-1, the V gene TRBV6-6; 8 bases match TRBD2. J was trimmed by 6 bases and V by 0 bases; bases with no gene match: 1. The germline V gene encodes CDR1 MNHNY and CDR2 SVGAGI (reference sequence). CDR3 length: 14 amino acids. CDR3 nucleotides: TGTGCCAGCAGTTACTCTGGGACTAGCAATGAGCAGTTCTTC. Residues: CASSYSGTSNEQFF.

The rearrangement joins TRBV5-4 to TRBJ2-4, with 12 bases identical to TRBD2. This CDR3 contains 15 residues. Germline V CDR1 and CDR2: SGHNT, YYREEE (reference sequence). Trimming at V came to 3 bases and at J to 6 bases, leaving 4 bases not matched to a gene. The DNA of the CDR3 is TGTGCCAGCAGCTCTAGCGGGGGGGTAGGAAACATTCAGTACTTC. It specifies CASSSSGGVGNIQYF.

This rearrangement joins TRBV28 to TRBJ2-7; 7 bases align to TRBD1. J was trimmed by 2 bases and V by 6 bases; bases with no gene match: 13. Germline V gene data show CDR1 as MDHEN and CDR2 as SYDVKM. The CDR3 runs 16 residues. The CDR3 loop reads CASRSTLRTGTYEQYF. The CDR3 DNA reads TGTGCCAGCAGATCCACCCTTAGGACAGGTACCTACGAGCAGTACTTC.

The CDR3 DNA sequence: TGTGCCAGCTCACCAACAGACTACGAGCAGTACTTC. Translation gives CASSPTDYEQYF. The chain joins TRBV18 to TRBJ2-7; D is unresolved. Trimming shortened V by 2 bases and J by 3 bases, and 5 bases separated the two germline ends. The CDR3 consists of 12 residues. Germline lookup yields CDR1 KGHSH and CDR2 LQKENI.

The chain combines TRBV18 with TRBJ2-7; 7 bases align to TRBD2. J was trimmed by 4 bases and V by 0 bases; bases with no gene match: 6. Germline V gene lookup returns CDR1 KGHSH and CDR2 LQKENI. CDR3 length equals 15 residues. Here the CDR3 reads CASSPPDSSGYEQYF. The DNA of the CDR3 is TGTGCCAGCTCACCACCGGATAGTAGCGGGTACGAGCAGTACTTC.

The chain is built from TRBV18 and TRBJ1-1; D unclear. The CDR3 is made up of 12 amino acids. V lost 3 bases and J lost 4, with 6 bases in between. Germline assignment: CDR1 KGHSH and CDR2 LQKENI. This chain's CDR3 is CASSPAGTEAFF. CDR3 coding DNA: TGTGCCAGCTCACCTGCCGGCACTGAAGCTTTCTTT.

This chain uses TRBV19 with TRBJ1-1; the D gene is possibly TRBD1 (5 bases). Germline loops: CDR1 LNHDA, CDR2 SQIVND (reference sequence). V was clipped by 1 base and J by 1 base, with 10 bases between them. CDR3 length equals 15 residues. CDR3 loop: CASSIGQGGNTEAFF. The DNA for the CDR3 is TGTGCCAGTAGTATAGGTCAGGGAGGGAACACTGAAGCTTTCTTT.

This chain uses TRBV5-1 with TRBJ2-1, with 15 bases matching TRBD2. From germline, CDR1 is SGHRS and CDR2 YFSETQ. The CDR3 sequence is 16 residues long. With V trimmed by 4 bases and J by 7 bases, 6 bases remained unmatched. Written as DNA, the CDR3 is TGCGCCAGCAGCCCCGGGACTAGCGGGAGGTTGAATGAGCAGTTCTTC. Translation gives CASSPGTSGRLNEQFF.

The rearrangement joins TRBV6-1 to TRBJ1-3; D uncertain. Trimming shortened V by 1 base and J by 2 bases, and 9 bases separated the two germline ends. The CDR3 extends over 15 amino acids. In germline, CDR1 is MNHNS, CDR2 SASEGT. The CDR3 nucleotides are TGTGCCAGCAGTGAAGAGGAGGGAGCTGGAAACACCATATATTTT. Residues: CASSEEEGAGNTIYF.

This clone appeared once. This chain joins TRBV27 and TRBJ2-3; 8 nucleotides agree with TRBD2. Germline assignment: CDR1 MNHEY and CDR2 SMNVEV (reference sequence). The V gene end was trimmed by 6 bases and the J gene end by 0 bases; junction bases not matched to a gene: 11. This CDR3 comprises 17 residues. CDR3: CASRVGRVGDSTDTQYF. In nucleotides, the CDR3 is TGTGCCAGCAGGGTCGGGAGGGTCGGGGATAGCACAGATACGCAGTATTTT.

J is TRBJ2-7 and V is TRBV6-1; a weak D match, TRBD1 (6 bases). Germline-derived CDR1 and CDR2 are MNHNS and SASEGT. CDR3 size: 14 residues. V lost 0 bases and J lost 0, with 6 bases in between. The CDR3 nucleotides read TGTGCCAGCAGTGAAGCGGACAGCTCCTACGAGCAGTACTTC. Its protein product is CASSEADSSYEQYF.

The rearrangement uses TRBV5-4 and TRBJ1-3, with unresolved D. The length of the CDR3 is 14 residues. Germline assignment: CDR1 SGHNT and CDR2 YYREEE (reference sequence). V lost 0 bases and J lost 0, with 4 bases in between. CDR3 amino acids: CASSLESSGNTIYF. The CDR3 DNA sequence: TGTGCCAGCAGCTTGGAGAGCTCTGGAAACACCATATATTTT.

The genes are TRBV11-3 and TRBJ2-2; 8 bases fit TRBD1. The V gene's germline CDR1 is SGHNT and CDR2 YENEEA. CDR3 size: 14 residues. The V and J ends lost 3 bases and 4 bases, in that order; junction bases with no gene match: 1. CDR3 DNA sequence: TGTGCCAGCAGCTTCCAGGGGGCCACCGGGGAGCTGTTTTTT. It specifies CASSFQGATGELFF.

In nucleotides, the CDR3 is TGTGCCAGCAGCCTAGTTCAGGACTACTATGGCTACACCTTC. Translation gives CASSLVQDYYGYTF. The chain is built from TRBV7-9 and TRBJ1-2; D gene unclear. Germline CDR1 and CDR2: SEHNR and FQNEAQ (reference sequence). Trimming left V 5 bases short and J 3 bases short, with 13 bases between. The CDR3 consists of 14 residues.

The gene calls are TRBV19 and TRBJ1-1; 7 nucleotides agree with TRBD1. Unmatched junction bases numbered 17, after V lost 7 bases and J lost 6 bases. Germline CDR1 and CDR2: LNHDA and SQIVND (reference sequence). The CDR3 loop spans 16 amino acids. DNA of the CDR3: TGTGCCAGTATCAGGGGGGTGAGCCCAATGAGGGCTGAAGCTTTCTTT. Its translation is CASIRGVSPMRAEAFF. The full variable domain, in which reference TRBV19 and TRBJ1-1 provide the parts outside the CDR3, is DGGITQSPKYLFRKEGQNVTLSCEQNLNHDAMYWYRQDPGQGLRLIYYSQIVNDFQKGDIAEGYSVSREKKESFPLTVTSAQKNPTAFYLCASIRGVSPMRAEAFFGQGTRLTVV.

This sequence joins TRBV10-1 and TRBJ2-4; 11 nucleotides agree with TRBD2. V shed 8 bases, J shed 2 bases, and the junction held 11 bases outside the gene matches. This CDR3 region has 17 residues. Germline CDR1 and CDR2: WNHNN and SYGVQD (reference sequence). The CDR3 DNA is TGCGCCAGCGGCAAACTAGCGGGAGAAGGGACCAAAAACATTCAGTACTTC. Translating gives CASGKLAGEGTKNIQYF.

The chain links TRBV11-2 to TRBJ2-1; no clear D gene. Germline CDR1 SGHAT, CDR2 FQNNGV. V was clipped by 0 bases and J by 7 bases, with 13 bases between them. CDR3 length: 15 residues. CDR3 in DNA: TGTGCCAGCAGCTTAGATTTTCCGCGACAAAATGAGCAGTTCTTC. The encoded protein is CASSLDFPRQNEQFF.

The rearrangement joins TRBV5-6 to TRBJ1-5, with D perhaps TRBD1 (5 bases). The CDR3 is 14 amino acids. V lost 5 bases and J 5 bases, leaving 14 bases between the germline ends. Germline CDR1 SGHDT, CDR2 YYEEEE. The CDR3 sequence is CASSRTSGYQPQHF. Written as DNA, the CDR3 is TGTGCCAGCAGTCGAACATCAGGGTATCAGCCCCAGCATTTT. Combining the CDR3 with reference TRBV5-6 and TRBJ1-5 gives the whole variable domain DAGVTQSPTHLIKTRGQQVTLRCSPKSGHDTVSWYQQALGQGPQFIFQYYEEEERQRGNFPDRFSGHQFPNYSSELNVNALLLGDSALYLCASSRTSGYQPQHFGDGTRLSIL.

The gene calls are TRBV5-1 and TRBJ2-5; 8 bases fit TRBD2. The germline V gene encodes CDR1 SGHRS and CDR2 YFSETQ. This CDR3 region has 16 residues. V was clipped by 6 bases and J by 1 base; unmatched bases: 11. CDR3 loop: CASNRGTSGLQETQYF. As DNA, the CDR3 is TGCGCCAGCAACCGGGGAACTAGCGGCCTCCAAGAGACCCAGTACTTC.

This chain uses TRBV29-1 with TRBJ2-7; the match to TRBD1 covers 10 bases. Germline assignment: CDR1 SQVTM and CDR2 ANQGSEA. V gave up 4 bases and J gave up 1 base; unmatched junction bases: 7. The CDR3 loop spans 15 amino acids. The CDR3 DNA sequence: TGCAGCGTTGCTTTGTGGGACAGGGGATCCTACGAGCAGTACTTC. It codes for CSVALWDRGSYEQYF.

This sequence joins TRBV7-3 and TRBJ2-1, with TRBD2 matching 11 bases. Germline V CDR1 and CDR2: SGHTA, FQGTGA. Germline trimming cut 6 bases from V and 3 bases from J; bases unmatched to any gene: 1. The CDR3 spans 14 residues. CDR3 sequence: CASSLAGGYNEQFF. The DNA for the CDR3 is TGTGCCAGCAGTCTAGCGGGAGGCTACAATGAGCAGTTCTTC.